This T cell receptor beta chain was retrieved from a study of blood T cell repertoires in COVID-19. Overall study context: The origin of the acute and convalescent COVID-19 samples was the United States, Italy and Spain. Sources were T cells, B-cell-depleted T cells, or PBMCs; the material itself was cDNA or gDNA.

Per the authors' pipeline: Estimates of nucleated cell counts were drawn from the amplification of reference gene primers. Data came from immunoSEQ multiplex PCR; TCRdb stores just in-frame clones and leaves some out. That table supplies the V and J calls and clone size; D and trimming were determined from the DNA. Of around 400,000 clones in the sample, around 87% were seen once. The CDR3 contains 15 residues. The germline V gene encodes CDR1 SGHAT and CDR2 FQNNGV. V lost 0 bases to trimming and J lost 5 bases, with 13 bases between them. Seattle-derived patients entered the study during active infection and were followed longitudinally.

V gene TRBV11-2 combines with J gene TRBJ2-5; D is possibly TRBD1 (6 bases). Sample: peripheral blood. This clonotype originated in a woman younger than 45 with COVID-19, enrolled during active disease. CDR3: CASSLDGTSDETQYF. CDR3 in DNA: TGTGCCAGCAGCTTAGACGGGACATCTGATGAGACCCAGTACTTC.